This is a list of T cell receptor beta chains from one sample in a study of cytomegalovirus exposure and HLA in healthy donors. Sequenced by immunoSEQ multiplex PCR; TCRdb stores in-frame clones only, minus some. Recorded for this sample: approximately 150,000 clones. The specimen was PBMCs. The receptors shown here come from a male donor in good health and CMV-seronegative. The CDR3 runs from the conserved cysteine through the conserved F or W. D genes are given only for firm matches.

cdr3_aa v_call d_call j_call
CASRQTSGSSYEQYF TRBV19 TRBD2 TRBJ2-7
CASSLPGTGELFF TRBV7-9 . TRBJ2-2
CASSLPGLAGANPHTQYF TRBV19 TRBD2 TRBJ2-3
CASSRPSGRNTDTQYF TRBV19 TRBD2 TRBJ2-3
CASSTSGTGATEAFF TRBV19 TRBD1 TRBJ1-1
CASSLLGGGYTF TRBV5-4 . TRBJ1-2
CAWSAARVDGYTF TRBV30 . TRBJ1-2
CASSEYRAEAFF TRBV2 . TRBJ1-1
CASSLTSQGGYEQYF TRBV7-2 . TRBJ2-7
CASSLGDRGNQPQHF TRBV5-6 TRBD1 TRBJ1-5
CASSIMGSSYNSPLHF TRBV19 . TRBJ1-6
CASSFSGPTYEQYF TRBV5-6 . TRBJ2-7
CASSSIGQGNNQPQHF TRBV7-9 . TRBJ1-5
CASSISRSGANVLTF TRBV21-1 . TRBJ2-6
CASSVGWGDSLNQPQHF TRBV9 TRBD1 TRBJ1-5
CAWTGNSNQPQHF TRBV30 . TRBJ1-5
CASRILTGTGEQYF TRBV6-6 TRBD1 TRBJ2-7
CSVKTGGRYNEQFF TRBV29-1 TRBD1 TRBJ2-1
CASSLARLAGGQETQYF TRBV5-1 TRBD2 TRBJ2-5
CASRPRLDRGPGQYF TRBV6-5 TRBD1 TRBJ2-7
CASIQGANTYEQYF TRBV28 TRBD1 TRBJ2-7
CASSLGPLFAGRQETQYF TRBV5-4 . TRBJ2-5
CASTPTGNTEAFF TRBV19 . TRBJ1-1
CASNDGTGDGQPQHF TRBV7-8 TRBD1 TRBJ1-5
CASSFGGGGYEQYF TRBV9 TRBD2 TRBJ2-7
CASSRQGTPYTEAFF TRBV6-5 . TRBJ1-1
CASSPRTGTHEQYF TRBV7-9 TRBD1 TRBJ2-7
CASSPGQPLPGQYF TRBV28 TRBD1 TRBJ2-7
CASNTGGRDTEAFF TRBV5-6 TRBD1 TRBJ1-1
CASSFPPRVEGGGAYEQYF TRBV7-2 . TRBJ2-7
CASSFGGGQNEQFF TRBV7-3 . TRBJ2-1
CASSLGGEGGYTF TRBV7-2 . TRBJ1-2
CASSETGTHNTGELFF TRBV28 . TRBJ2-2
CASSLVRLAGGEHNEQFF TRBV5-1 TRBD2 TRBJ2-1
CASSELNRDRQETQYF TRBV6-1 TRBD1 TRBJ2-5
CASSPAGGDQPQHF TRBV6-4 . TRBJ1-5
CASSFWDRNGYTF TRBV11-2 TRBD1 TRBJ1-2
CASGGLAVTDTQYF TRBV9 TRBD2 TRBJ2-3
CASSPRDKALNNSPLHF TRBV11-1 . TRBJ1-6
CASSFRQGTGNQPQHF TRBV28 TRBD1 TRBJ1-5
CASSALGLAGGGNEQFF TRBV6-1 TRBD2 TRBJ2-1
CASSLARGAVTEAFF TRBV11-2 . TRBJ1-1